This is a list of T cell receptor beta chains from one sample in a study of chemoradiotherapy in HPV16-positive cancers. Profiled with immunoSEQ multiplex PCR; TCRdb holds only in-frame clones, not every one. This table lists more than 15 clones. The sample consisted of tumor tissue, taken from a patient who underwent chemoradiotherapy. These receptor sequences come from a human donor with HPV-associated anogenital cancer. Each CDR3 is given with its conserved first and last residue. Each record gives: J gene, V gene, CDR3 length, D gene, CDR3 DNA, CDR3 protein. The D gene is left open where the match is weak.

TRBJ2-3,TRBV7-2,16,TRBD2,TGTGCCAGCAGCTGGTTAGCGGGGGGGATTACAGATACGCAGTATTTT,CASSWLAGGITDTQYF
TRBJ1-1,TRBV6-5,14,NA,TGTGCCAGCAGTTACTCTCAGGGGACCACTGAAGCTTTCTTT,CASSYSQGTTEAFF
TRBJ1-4,TRBV7-9,12,NA,TGTGCCAGCAGCTTTGGAGGCGAAAAACTGTTTTTT,CASSFGGEKLFF